What follows are 18 T cell receptor beta chains derived from one specimen sequenced in a study of blood T cell repertoires in COVID-19. Clones were sequenced by immunoSEQ multiplex PCR, and TCRdb holds only the in-frame ones, with some missing. The sample comprises nearly 400,000 clones, over 85% of which are singletons, and less than 2% rests with the top ten. The source material was PBMCs or T cells enriched from blood (not recorded which). The receptors were gathered from a woman aged 25 to 45 who had recovered from COVID-19.

The chain uses TRBV19 and TRBJ2-1; 9 bases line up with TRBD1. The ends lost 6 bases at V and 16 bases at J; junction bases unmatched: 16. CDR3 length: 14 residues. CDR1 is LNHDA, CDR2 SQIVND, per germline (reference sequence). The CDR3 protein is CASRKQGAPRGFFF. CDR3 in DNA: TGTGCCAGTAGAAAACAGGGGGCGCCCCGGGGTTTTTTCTTC.

This chain joins TRBV30 and TRBJ2-7, with TRBD1 matching 11 bases. Losses at the gene ends were 3 bases for V and 6 bases for J; bases not matched to a gene: 7. CDR3 length equals 14 residues. Germline assignment: CDR1 GTSNPN and CDR2 SVGIG (reference sequence). The CDR3 DNA sequence: TGTGCCTGGAGCGGGGGACAGGGGGTGGTCGAGCAGTACTTC. Protein: CAWSGGQGVVEQYF.

The CDR3 DNA sequence: TGTGCCATCAGTCCAGCGGGAGGGCAACGTCTATACGAGCAGTACTTC. This gives the protein CAISPAGGQRLYEQYF. V and J are TRBV10-3 and TRBJ2-7, with 10 bases aligning to TRBD2. The length of the CDR3 is 16 residues. The V gene end was trimmed by 5 bases and the J gene end by 4 bases; junction bases not matched to a gene: 11. Germline CDR1 is ENHRY and CDR2 is SYGVKD.

DNA of the CDR3: TGTGCCAGCTCACCGTTGGCCGCGGGAAGCGGGGAGACCCAGTACTTC. It codes for CASSPLAAGSGETQYF. This sequence joins TRBV18 and TRBJ2-5; D is perhaps TRBD2 (6 bases). This CDR3 has 16 residues. Trimming left V 3 bases short and J 5 bases short, with 19 bases between. Germline V CDR1 and CDR2: KGHSH, LQKENI.

This rearrangement joins TRBV25-1 to TRBJ1-2; D is undetermined. The CDR3 loop spans 13 amino acids. From germline, CDR1 is MGHDK and CDR2 SYGVNS. V lost 2 bases to trimming and J lost 4 bases, with 8 bases between them. CDR3 loop: CASSERQAYGYTF. The CDR3 bases are TGTGCCAGCAGTGAAAGGCAGGCCTATGGCTACACCTTC.

In the case of this clone: The conserved final phenylalanine or tryptophan is absent from the CDR3, which likely points to a read error. The rearrangement uses TRBV5-4 and TRBJ2-7, with TRBD1 identical over 7 bases. V dropped 4 bases and J dropped 5; count of bases not matched to a gene: 6. This CDR3 spans 13 amino acids. Germline V lookup: CDR1 SGHNT, CDR2 YYREEE (reference sequence). DNA of the CDR3: TGTGCCAGCAGCATAACAGGGGCCAACGAGCAGTACCTC. It encodes CASSITGANEQYL.

This clone was recorded a few times. The chain uses TRBV10-3 and TRBJ2-1, with D unresolved. Germline CDR1 is ENHRY and CDR2 is SYGVKD. With 0 bases removed from V and 7 bases from J, the gap between germline ends came to 19 bases. CDR3 length equals 17 residues. The CDR3 DNA sequence: TGTGCCATCAGTGAGTCGATTGGTGGAGTAGCTGGTAATGAGCAGTTCTTC. It codes for CAISESIGGVAGNEQFF.

The chain uses TRBV19 and TRBJ1-1, with D possibly TRBD1 on 6 matching bases. The V gene's germline CDR1 is LNHDA and CDR2 SQIVND (reference sequence). The V end was cut by 5 bases, the J end by 6 bases, with 13 bases between. This CDR3 spans 13 amino acids. The CDR3 sequence is CASSVYRVPEAFF. The CDR3 DNA follows: TGTGCCAGTAGTGTCTACAGGGTTCCTGAAGCTTTCTTT.

The chain carries TRBV5-8 and TRBJ1-6, with 9 bases identical to TRBD1. With V trimmed by 4 bases and J by 9 bases, 5 bases remained unmatched. The CDR3 is 14 residues long. Germline V gene sequence: CDR1 SGHTS, CDR2 YDEGEE. The CDR3 sequence is CASSTRDRVSPLHF. CDR3 coding DNA: TGTGCCAGCAGCACCCGGGACAGGGTTTCACCCCTCCACTTT.

The chain joins TRBV5-4 to TRBJ1-4, with 10 bases aligning to TRBD1. The CDR3 consists of 14 residues. The germline CDR1 and CDR2 sequences are SGHNT and YYREEE (reference sequence). V shed 4 bases and J 8 bases; nucleotides not matched to a gene: 5. The CDR3 sequence: CASSQGTGEEKLFF. The DNA for the CDR3 is TGTGCCAGCAGCCAAGGGACAGGGGAAGAAAAACTGTTTTTT.

The rearrangement links TRBV18 to TRBJ1-5; a possible D gene is TRBD1 (5 bases). The CDR3 sequence is 14 residues long. Trimming took 4 bases from V and 0 from J, leaving 7 bases between them. CDR1 is KGHSH and CDR2 is LQKENI in the germline V gene. The CDR3 sequence: CASSQGNSNQPQHF. CDR3 nucleotide sequence: TGTGCCAGCTCACAGGGGAATAGCAATCAGCCCCAGCATTTT.

The V call is TRBV11-2, the J call TRBJ2-2; D uncertain. The V end lost 2 bases, the J end lost 0 bases, and 7 bases lay between the germline ends. Germline loops: CDR1 SGHAT, CDR2 FQNNGV. There are 15 residues in the CDR3. CDR3 protein: CASSLYSANTGELFF. CDR3 nucleotide sequence: TGTGCCAGCAGCTTATATTCCGCGAACACCGGGGAGCTGTTTTTT. The variable domain in full, with the rest retrieved from reference TRBV11-2 and TRBJ2-2, is EAGVAQSPRYKIIEKRQSVAFWCNPISGHATLYWYQQILGQGPKLLIQFQNNGVVDDSQLPKDRFSAERLKGVDSTLKIQPAKLEDSAVYLCASSLYSANTGELFFGEGSRLTVL.

DNA for the CDR3: TGCGCCAGCAGCACCGGGACAGGGGGTATGGAAGCTTTCTTT. This gives the protein CASSTGTGGMEAFF. This chain uses TRBV5-1 with TRBJ1-1; 11 bases fit TRBD1. CDR3 length: 14 residues. Germline assignment: CDR1 SGHRS and CDR2 YFSETQ. The V gene end was trimmed by 4 bases and the J gene end by 8 bases; junction bases not matched to a gene: 7.

This chain links TRBV28 with TRBJ2-1; D remains ambiguous. Germline V gene data show CDR1 as MDHEN and CDR2 as SYDVKM. The CDR3 has 17 amino acids. The V end was cut by 2 bases, the J end by 0 bases, with 14 bases between. This CDR3 is CASSLRTGADSYNEQFF. CDR3 in DNA: TGTGCCAGCAGTTTACGAACGGGTGCCGACTCCTACAATGAGCAGTTCTTC.

The rearrangement links TRBV5-4 to TRBJ2-1; no definite D call. V was cut by 1 base and J by 2 bases, with 7 bases left in between. The V gene's germline CDR1 is SGHNT and CDR2 YYREEE (reference sequence). The CDR3 consists of 14 residues. CDR3 bases: TGTGCCAGCAGCTTGATTTCGGCCTACAATGAGCAGTTCTTC. Residues: CASSLISAYNEQFF.

For the CDR3, the DNA is TGTGCCAGCAGCTTGGATAGTGGGACAGGGTTGGGGACAGATACGCAGTATTTT. Translation: CASSLDSGTGLGTDTQYF. J is TRBJ2-3 and V is TRBV5-6, with 9 bases matching TRBD1. J was trimmed by 3 bases and V by 0 bases; bases with no gene match: 11. The germline gives CDR1 SGHDT, CDR2 YYEEEE. The CDR3 consists of 18 residues.

The rearrangement links TRBV6-4 to TRBJ2-3; weak D call: TRBD2 (5 bases). V was pared by 2 bases and J by 6 bases, with 9 bases between. Germline lookup yields CDR1 MRHNA and CDR2 SNTAGT. The CDR3 covers 13 residues. CDR3 DNA sequence: TGTGCCAGCAGTGACCGCCCGGGGGATACGCAGTATTTT. This codes for CASSDRPGDTQYF.

This chain joins TRBV4-1 and TRBJ1-4; 9 positions match TRBD1. V lost 2 bases and J lost 8; bases outside the gene matches: 9. This CDR3 has 16 amino acids. Germline V gene sequence: CDR1 MGHRA, CDR2 YSYEKL. The chain's CDR3 is CASSQLVGTGKEKLFF. CDR3 sequence (DNA): TGCGCCAGCAGCCAATTAGTCGGGACAGGGAAAGAAAAACTGTTTTTT.